The clone carrying this T cell receptor beta chain came up many times. Building of the TCR beta libraries involved iRepertoire HTBI primers and Arm-PCR of CDR3 regions. TCRdb analysed the multiplex PCR reads with MiXCR anew, one entry per CDR3 protein. This table holds 350,000 to 500,000 distinct CDR3 sequences, about 21% found once. This sample was included in a study of regulatory T cells in long-lasting Graves disease. The CDR3 runs 17 residues. Trimming cost V 7 bases and J 0 bases; bases outside gene matches: 8. In germline, CDR1 is SNHLY, CDR2 FYNNEI. Time point here: persistent/refractory GD, antithyroid drugs over 5 years with positive TRAb. Isolated PBMC RNA provided the starting material for the TCR library. In Xi'an, China, an endocrinology department was the source of patients.

This chain joins TRBV2 and TRBJ2-4; 11 bases match TRBD2. The sequencing used peripheral blood mononuclear cells (PBMCs), collected when the disease was refractory, from a patient treated with antithyroid drugs. This clonotype was obtained from a female donor with Graves disease. The CDR3 reads CASMNWGLAVAKNIQYF. In DNA, the CDR3 is TGTGCCAGCATGAACTGGGGACTAGCGGTAGCCAAAAACATTCAGTACTTC.